This TCR beta chain originates from a study of T cell responses to AZD1222 COVID-19 vaccine. The CDR3 is 15 amino acids. The germline V gene has CDR1 LNHDA and CDR2 SQIVND (reference sequence). Losses at the gene ends were 2 bases for V and 0 bases for J; bases not matched to a gene: 4. Libraries were prepared by immunoSEQ multiplex PCR; TCRdb keeps only in-frame clonotypes and omits some of them. Of 100,000 to 120,000 clones detected, roughly nine tenths appear once; the ten largest clones hold about 40%. V usage is TRBV19 and J usage is TRBJ2-7; the match to TRBD1 covers 7 bases. The sequence came from an adult who received the AZD1222 COVID-19 vaccine. Here the sequenced sample was peripheral blood, taken 28 days after the second AZD1222 dose. DNA of the CDR3: TGTGCCAGTAGTATATCGGGACAGAGCTCCTACGAGCAGTACTTC. Its protein product is CASSISGQSSYEQYF.